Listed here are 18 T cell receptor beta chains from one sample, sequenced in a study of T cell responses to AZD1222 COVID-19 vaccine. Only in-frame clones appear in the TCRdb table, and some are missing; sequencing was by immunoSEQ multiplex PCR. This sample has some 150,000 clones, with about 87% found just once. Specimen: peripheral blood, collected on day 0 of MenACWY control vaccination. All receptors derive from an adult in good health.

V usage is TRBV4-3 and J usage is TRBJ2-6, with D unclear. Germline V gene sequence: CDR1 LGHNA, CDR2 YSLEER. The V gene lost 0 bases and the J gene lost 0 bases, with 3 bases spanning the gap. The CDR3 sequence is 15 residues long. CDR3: CASSQERSGANVLTF. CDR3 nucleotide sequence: TGCGCCAGCAGCCAAGAACGCTCTGGGGCCAACGTCCTGACTTTC.

The CDR3 DNA reads TGTGCCAGCAGCATCGGAGGGGGCGGTGAAAAACTGTTTTTT. It is translated as CASSIGGGGEKLFF. The gene calls are TRBV5-6 and TRBJ1-4; the match to TRBD1 covers 7 bases. CDR3 length: 14 amino acids. CDR1 and CDR2 (germline): SGHDT, YYEEEE. Trimming removed 4 bases from V and 7 bases from J; junction bases left unmatched: 7.

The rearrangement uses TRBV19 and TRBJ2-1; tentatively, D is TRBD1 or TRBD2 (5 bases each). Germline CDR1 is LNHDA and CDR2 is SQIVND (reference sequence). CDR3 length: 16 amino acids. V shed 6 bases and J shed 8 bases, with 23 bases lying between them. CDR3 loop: CASSRPGAISLDEQFF. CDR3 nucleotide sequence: TGTGCCAGTAGCCGCCCCGGGGCTATCTCCCTGGATGAGCAGTTCTTC.

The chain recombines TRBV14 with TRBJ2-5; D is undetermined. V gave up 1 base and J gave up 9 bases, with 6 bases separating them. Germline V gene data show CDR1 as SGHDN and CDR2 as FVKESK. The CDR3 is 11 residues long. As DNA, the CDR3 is TGTGCCAGCAGCCAAGGAGGTGCCCAGTACTTC. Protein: CASSQGGAQYF.

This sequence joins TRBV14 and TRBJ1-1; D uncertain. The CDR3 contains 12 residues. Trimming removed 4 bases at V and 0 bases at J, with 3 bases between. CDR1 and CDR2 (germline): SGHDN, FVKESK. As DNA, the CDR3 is TGTGCCAGCAGCCTCGTGAACACTGAAGCTTTCTTT. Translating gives CASSLVNTEAFF.

The CDR3 DNA reads TGCGCCAGCAGCTCGACAGGGGGTAATTCACCCCTCCACTTT. Its protein is CASSSTGGNSPLHF. The chain couples TRBV5-1 to TRBJ1-6; 9 bases map to TRBD1. This CDR3 has 14 amino acids. CDR1 is SGHRS, CDR2 YFSETQ, per germline. The V and J ends lost 3 bases and 6 bases, in that order; junction bases with no gene match: 1.

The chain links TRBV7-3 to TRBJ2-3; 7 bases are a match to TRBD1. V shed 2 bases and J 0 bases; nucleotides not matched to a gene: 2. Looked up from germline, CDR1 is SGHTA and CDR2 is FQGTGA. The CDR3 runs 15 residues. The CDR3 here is CASSLGDSSTDTQYF. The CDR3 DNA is TGTGCCAGCAGCTTAGGGGACAGTAGCACAGATACGCAGTATTTT.

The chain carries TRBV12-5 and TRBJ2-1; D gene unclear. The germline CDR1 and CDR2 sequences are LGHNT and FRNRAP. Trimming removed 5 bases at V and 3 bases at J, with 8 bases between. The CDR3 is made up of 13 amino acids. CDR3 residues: CASGGASYNEQFF. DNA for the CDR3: TGTGCTAGTGGTGGAGCAAGCTACAATGAGCAGTTCTTC.

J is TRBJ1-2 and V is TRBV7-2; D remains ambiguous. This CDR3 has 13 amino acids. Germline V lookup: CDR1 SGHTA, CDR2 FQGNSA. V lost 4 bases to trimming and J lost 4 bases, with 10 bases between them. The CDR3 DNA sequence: TGTGCCAGCAGCTCCGCGGGGTTCTATGGCTACACCTTC. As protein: CASSSAGFYGYTF.

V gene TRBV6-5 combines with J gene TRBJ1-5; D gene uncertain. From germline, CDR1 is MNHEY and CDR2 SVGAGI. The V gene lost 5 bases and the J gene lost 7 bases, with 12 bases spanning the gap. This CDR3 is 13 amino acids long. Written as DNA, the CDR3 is TGTGCCAGCAGTCCGGGAACCGGACAGCCCCAGCATTTT. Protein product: CASSPGTGQPQHF.

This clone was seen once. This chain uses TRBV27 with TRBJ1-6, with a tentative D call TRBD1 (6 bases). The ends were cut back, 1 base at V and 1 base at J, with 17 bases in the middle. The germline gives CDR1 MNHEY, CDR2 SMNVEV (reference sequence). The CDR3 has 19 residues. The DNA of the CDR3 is TGTGCCAGCAGTTTATACCAGGCCAGGGGAAGGTCCTATAATTCACCCCTCCACTTT. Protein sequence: CASSLYQARGRSYNSPLHF.

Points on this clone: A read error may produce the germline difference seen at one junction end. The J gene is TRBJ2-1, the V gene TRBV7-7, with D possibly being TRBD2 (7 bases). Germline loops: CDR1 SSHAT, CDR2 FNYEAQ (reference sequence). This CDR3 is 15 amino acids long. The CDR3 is CASSPGEGAYNEQFF. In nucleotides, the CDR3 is TGTGCTAGCAGCCCAGGGGAGGGCGCCTACAATGAGCAGTTCTTC.

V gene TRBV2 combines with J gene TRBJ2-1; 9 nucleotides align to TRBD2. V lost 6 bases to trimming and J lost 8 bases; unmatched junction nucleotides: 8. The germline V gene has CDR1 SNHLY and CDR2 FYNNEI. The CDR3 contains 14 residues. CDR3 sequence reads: CASRFSGSFDEQFF. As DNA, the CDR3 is TGTGCCAGCAGGTTTAGCGGGAGTTTCGATGAGCAGTTCTTC.

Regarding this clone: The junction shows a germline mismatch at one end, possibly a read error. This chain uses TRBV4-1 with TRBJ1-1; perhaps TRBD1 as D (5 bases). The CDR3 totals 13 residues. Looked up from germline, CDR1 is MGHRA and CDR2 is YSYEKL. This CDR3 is CASSGRGAVKGIF. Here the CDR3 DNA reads TGCGCCAGCAGCGGAAGAGGCGCGGTGAAGGGGATCTTT.

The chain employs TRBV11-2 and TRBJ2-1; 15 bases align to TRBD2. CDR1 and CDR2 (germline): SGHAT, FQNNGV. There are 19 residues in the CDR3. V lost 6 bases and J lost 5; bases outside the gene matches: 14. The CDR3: CASSSLGTSGRNWDNEQFF. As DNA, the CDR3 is TGTGCCAGCAGTTCCCTTGGGACTAGCGGGAGGAATTGGGACAATGAGCAGTTCTTC. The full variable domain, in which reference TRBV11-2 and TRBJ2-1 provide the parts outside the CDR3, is EAGVAQSPRYKIIEKRQSVAFWCNPISGHATLYWYQQILGQGPKLLIQFQNNGVVDDSQLPKDRFSAERLKGVDSTLKIQPAKLEDSAVYLCASSSLGTSGRNWDNEQFFGPGTRLTVL.

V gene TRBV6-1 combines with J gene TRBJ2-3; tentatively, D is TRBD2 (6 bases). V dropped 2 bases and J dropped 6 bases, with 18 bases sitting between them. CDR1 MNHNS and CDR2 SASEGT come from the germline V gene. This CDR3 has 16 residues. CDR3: CASSESIRDWGDTQYF. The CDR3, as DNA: TGTGCCAGCAGTGAATCAATTAGGGACTGGGGGGATACGCAGTATTTT.

The DNA for the CDR3 is TGTGCCAGCAGCTTAGCGCGGGCCACCTCCTACGAGCAGTACTTC. Translated: CASSLARATSYEQYF. The chain is built from TRBV7-2 and TRBJ2-7; the D gene is possibly TRBD2 (5 bases). Germline V gives CDR1 SGHTA, CDR2 FQGNSA. V was clipped by 0 bases and J by 0 bases, with 9 bases between them. This CDR3 contains 15 residues.

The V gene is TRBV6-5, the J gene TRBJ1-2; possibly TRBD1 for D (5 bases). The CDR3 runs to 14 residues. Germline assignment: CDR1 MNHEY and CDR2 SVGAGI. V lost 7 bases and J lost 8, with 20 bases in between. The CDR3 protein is CASTGWGDLGGYTF. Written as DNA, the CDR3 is TGTGCCAGCACCGGCTGGGGGGATTTGGGAGGCTACACCTTC.